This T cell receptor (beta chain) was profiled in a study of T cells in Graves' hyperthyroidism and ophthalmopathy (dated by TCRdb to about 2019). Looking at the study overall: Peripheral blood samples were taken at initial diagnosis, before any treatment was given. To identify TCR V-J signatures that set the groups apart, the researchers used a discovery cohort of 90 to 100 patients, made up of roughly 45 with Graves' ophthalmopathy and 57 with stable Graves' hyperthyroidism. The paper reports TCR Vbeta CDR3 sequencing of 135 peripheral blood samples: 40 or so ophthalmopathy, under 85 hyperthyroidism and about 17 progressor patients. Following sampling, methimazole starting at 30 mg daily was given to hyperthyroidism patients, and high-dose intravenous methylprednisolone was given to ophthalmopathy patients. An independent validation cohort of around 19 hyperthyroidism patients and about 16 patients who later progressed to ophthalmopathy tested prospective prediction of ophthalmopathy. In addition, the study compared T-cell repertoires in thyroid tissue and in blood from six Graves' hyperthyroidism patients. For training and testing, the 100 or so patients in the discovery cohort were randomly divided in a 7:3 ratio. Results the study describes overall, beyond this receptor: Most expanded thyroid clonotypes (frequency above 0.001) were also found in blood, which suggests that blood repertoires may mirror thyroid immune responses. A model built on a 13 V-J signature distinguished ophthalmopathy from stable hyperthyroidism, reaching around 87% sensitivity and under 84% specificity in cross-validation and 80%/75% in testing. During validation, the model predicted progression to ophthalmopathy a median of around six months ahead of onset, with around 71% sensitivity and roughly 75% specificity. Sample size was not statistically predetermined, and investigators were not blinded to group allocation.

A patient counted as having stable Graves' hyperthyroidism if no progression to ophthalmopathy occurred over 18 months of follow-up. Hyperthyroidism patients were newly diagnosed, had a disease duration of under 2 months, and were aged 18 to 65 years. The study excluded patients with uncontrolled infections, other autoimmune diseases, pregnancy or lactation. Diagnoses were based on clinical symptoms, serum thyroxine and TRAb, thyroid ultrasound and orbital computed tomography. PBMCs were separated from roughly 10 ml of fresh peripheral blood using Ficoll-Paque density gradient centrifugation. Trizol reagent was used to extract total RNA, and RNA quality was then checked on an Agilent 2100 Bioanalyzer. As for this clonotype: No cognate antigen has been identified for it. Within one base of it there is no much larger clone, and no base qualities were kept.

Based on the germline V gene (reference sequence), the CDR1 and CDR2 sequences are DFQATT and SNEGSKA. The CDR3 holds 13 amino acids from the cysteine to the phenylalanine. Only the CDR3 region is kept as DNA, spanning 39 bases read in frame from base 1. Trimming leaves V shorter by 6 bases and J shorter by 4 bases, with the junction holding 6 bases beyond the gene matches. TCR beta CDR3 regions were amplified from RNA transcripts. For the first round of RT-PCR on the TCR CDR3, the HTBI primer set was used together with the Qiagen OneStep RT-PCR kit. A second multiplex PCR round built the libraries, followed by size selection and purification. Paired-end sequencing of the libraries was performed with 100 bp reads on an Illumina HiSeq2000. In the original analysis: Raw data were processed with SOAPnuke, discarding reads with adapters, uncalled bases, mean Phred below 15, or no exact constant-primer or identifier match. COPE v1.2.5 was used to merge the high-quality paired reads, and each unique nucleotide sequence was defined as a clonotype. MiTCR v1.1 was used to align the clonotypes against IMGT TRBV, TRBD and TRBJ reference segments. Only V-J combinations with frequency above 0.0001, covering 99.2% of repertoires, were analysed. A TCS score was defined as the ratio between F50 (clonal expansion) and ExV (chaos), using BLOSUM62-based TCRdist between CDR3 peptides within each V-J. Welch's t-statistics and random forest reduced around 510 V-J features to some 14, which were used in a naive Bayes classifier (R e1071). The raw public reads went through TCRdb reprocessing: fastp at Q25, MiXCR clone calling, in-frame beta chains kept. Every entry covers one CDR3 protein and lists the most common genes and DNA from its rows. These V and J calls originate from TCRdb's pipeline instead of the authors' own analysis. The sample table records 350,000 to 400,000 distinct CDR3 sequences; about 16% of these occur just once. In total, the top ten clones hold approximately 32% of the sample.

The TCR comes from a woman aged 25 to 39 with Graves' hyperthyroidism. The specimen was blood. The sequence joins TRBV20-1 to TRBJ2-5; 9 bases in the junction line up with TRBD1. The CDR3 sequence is CSAEDRGGETQYF. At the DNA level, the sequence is TGCAGTGCAGAGGACAGGGGAGGAGAGACCCAGTACTTC.